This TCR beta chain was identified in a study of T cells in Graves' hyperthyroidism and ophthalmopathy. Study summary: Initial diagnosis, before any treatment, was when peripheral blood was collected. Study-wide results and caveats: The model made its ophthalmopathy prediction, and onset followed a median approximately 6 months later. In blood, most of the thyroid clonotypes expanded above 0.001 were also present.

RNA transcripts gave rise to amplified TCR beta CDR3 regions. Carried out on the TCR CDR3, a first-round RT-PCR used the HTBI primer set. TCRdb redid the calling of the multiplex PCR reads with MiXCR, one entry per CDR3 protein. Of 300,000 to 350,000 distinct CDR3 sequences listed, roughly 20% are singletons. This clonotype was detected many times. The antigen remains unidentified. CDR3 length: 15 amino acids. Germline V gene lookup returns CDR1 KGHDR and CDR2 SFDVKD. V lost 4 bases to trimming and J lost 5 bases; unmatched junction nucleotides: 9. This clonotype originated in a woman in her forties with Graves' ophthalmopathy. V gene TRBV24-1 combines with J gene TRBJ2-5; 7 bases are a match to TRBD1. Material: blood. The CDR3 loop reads CATSDDRVVGETQYF. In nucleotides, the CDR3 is TGTGCCACCAGTGACGACAGGGTGGTTGGGGAGACCCAGTACTTC.